This T cell receptor (beta chain) was obtained from a study of T-cell memory formation after mild COVID-19. This CDR3 has 15 residues. Germline assignment: CDR1 GTSNPN and CDR2 SVGIG (reference sequence). Trimming took 0 bases from V and 7 from J; bases not matched to a gene: 8. Via MiXCR, TCRdb re-called the 5' RACE reads, giving one row per CDR3 protein. The data hold 470,000 or so distinct CDR3 sequences, with approximately 19% observed a single time. V usage is TRBV30 and J usage is TRBJ2-1, with 8 bases fitting TRBD2. The material sequenced was PBMCs or a T cell subset sorted from them (not recorded which). The source of this sequence is a man between 18 and 29 years old who had mild COVID-19 (a few samples of this study predate the infection). Cell type and time point are not known. This CDR3 reads CAWSVGGLGGNEQFF. The CDR3 DNA reads TGTGCCTGGAGTGTAGGGGGACTAGGGGGGAATGAGCAGTTCTTC. The whole variable domain, filled in from reference TRBV30 and TRBJ2-1, reads SQTIHQWPATLVQPVGSPLSLECTVEGTSNPNLYWYRQAAGRGLQLLFYSVGIGQISSEVPQNLSASRPQDRQFILSSKKLLLSDSGFYLCAWSVGGLGGNEQFFGPGTRLTVL.